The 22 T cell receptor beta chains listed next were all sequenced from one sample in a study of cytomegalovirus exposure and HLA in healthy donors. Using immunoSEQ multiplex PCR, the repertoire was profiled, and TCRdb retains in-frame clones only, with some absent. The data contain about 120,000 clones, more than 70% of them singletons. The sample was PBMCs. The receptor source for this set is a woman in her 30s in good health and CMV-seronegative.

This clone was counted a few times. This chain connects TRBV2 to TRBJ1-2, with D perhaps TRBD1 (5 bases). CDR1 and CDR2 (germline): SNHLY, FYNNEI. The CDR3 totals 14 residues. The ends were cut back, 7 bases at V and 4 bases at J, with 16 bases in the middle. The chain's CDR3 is CASTPGGDLYGYTF. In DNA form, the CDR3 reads TGTGCCAGCACCCCTGGAGGGGACCTCTATGGCTACACCTTC.

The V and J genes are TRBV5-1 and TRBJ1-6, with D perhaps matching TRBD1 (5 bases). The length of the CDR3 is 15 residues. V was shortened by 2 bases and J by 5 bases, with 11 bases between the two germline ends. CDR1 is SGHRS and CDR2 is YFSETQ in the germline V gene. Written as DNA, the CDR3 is TGCGCCAGCAGCTTCGCAGGGTCGGATAATTCACCCCTCCACTTT. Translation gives CASSFAGSDNSPLHF.

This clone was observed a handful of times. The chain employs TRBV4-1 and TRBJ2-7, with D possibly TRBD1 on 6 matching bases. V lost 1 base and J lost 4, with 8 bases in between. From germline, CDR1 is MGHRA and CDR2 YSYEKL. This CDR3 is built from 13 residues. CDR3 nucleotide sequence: TGCGCCAGCAGCCAAGGGGGGCCGTACGAGCAGTACTTC. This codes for CASSQGGPYEQYF.

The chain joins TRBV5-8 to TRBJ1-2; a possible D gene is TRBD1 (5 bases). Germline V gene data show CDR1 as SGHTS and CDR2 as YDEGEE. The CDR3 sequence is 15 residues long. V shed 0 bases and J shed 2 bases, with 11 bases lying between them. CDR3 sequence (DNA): TGTGCCAGCAGCTTGGGCACCCGGGGGAACTATGGCTACACCTTC. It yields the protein CASSLGTRGNYGYTF.

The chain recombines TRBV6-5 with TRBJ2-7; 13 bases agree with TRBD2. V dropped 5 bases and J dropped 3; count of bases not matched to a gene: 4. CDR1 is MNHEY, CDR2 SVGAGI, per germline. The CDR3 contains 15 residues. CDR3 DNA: TGTGCCAGCAGTCCGGGACTAGCGGGGTTCTACGAGCAGTACTTC. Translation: CASSPGLAGFYEQYF.

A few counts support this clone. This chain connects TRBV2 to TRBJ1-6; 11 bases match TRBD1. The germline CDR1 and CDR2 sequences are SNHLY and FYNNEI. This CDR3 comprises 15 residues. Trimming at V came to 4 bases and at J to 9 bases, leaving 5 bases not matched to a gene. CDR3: CASSVGQGASSPLHF. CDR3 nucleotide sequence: TGTGCCAGCAGTGTTGGACAGGGGGCGTCTTCACCCCTCCACTTT.

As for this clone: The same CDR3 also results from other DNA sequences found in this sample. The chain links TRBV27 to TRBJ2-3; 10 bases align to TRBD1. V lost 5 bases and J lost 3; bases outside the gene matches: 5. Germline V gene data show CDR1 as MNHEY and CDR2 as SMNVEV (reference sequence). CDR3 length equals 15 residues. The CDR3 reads CASSLRDRGTDTQYF. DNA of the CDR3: TGTGCCAGCAGTCTCCGGGACAGGGGTACAGATACGCAGTATTTT.

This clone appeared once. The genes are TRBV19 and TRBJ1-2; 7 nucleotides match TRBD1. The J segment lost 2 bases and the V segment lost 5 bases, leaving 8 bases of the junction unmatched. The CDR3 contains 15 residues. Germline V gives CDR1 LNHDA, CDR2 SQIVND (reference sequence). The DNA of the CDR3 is TGTGCCAGTAGTCCGACAGGGCGTACGAACTATGGCTACACCTTC. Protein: CASSPTGRTNYGYTF.

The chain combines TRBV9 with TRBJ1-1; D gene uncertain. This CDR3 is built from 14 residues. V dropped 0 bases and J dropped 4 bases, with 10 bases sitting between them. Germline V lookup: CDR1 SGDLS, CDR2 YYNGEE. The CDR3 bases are TGTGCCAGCAGCGTAGGATTCGGTGGCACTGAAGCTTTCTTT. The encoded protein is CASSVGFGGTEAFF.

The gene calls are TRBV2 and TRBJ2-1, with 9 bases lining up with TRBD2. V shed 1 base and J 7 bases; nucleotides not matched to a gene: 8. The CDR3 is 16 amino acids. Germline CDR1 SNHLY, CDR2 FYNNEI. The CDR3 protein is CASSEGAGGPWNEQFF. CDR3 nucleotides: TGTGCCAGCAGTGAAGGCGCGGGGGGGCCTTGGAATGAGCAGTTCTTC. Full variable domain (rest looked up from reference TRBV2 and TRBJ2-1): EPEVTQTPSHQVTQMGQEVILRCVPISNHLYFYWYRQILGQKVEFLVSFYNNEISEKSEIFDDQFSVERPDGSNFTLKIRSTKLEDSAMYFCASSEGAGGPWNEQFFGPGTRLTVL.

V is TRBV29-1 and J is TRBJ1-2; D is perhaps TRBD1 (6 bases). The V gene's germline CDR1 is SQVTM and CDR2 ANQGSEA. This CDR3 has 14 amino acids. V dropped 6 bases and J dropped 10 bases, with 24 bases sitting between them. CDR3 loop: CSVDPGHSFEYYTF. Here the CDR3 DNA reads TGCAGCGTGGACCCGGGACATTCGTTTGAGTACTACACCTTC.

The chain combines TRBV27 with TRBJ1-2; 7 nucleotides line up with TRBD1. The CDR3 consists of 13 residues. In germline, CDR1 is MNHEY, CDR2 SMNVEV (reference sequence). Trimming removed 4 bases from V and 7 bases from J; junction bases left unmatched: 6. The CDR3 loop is CASSYQRTGGYTF. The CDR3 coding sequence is TGTGCCAGCAGTTACCAGAGGACAGGTGGCTACACCTTC.

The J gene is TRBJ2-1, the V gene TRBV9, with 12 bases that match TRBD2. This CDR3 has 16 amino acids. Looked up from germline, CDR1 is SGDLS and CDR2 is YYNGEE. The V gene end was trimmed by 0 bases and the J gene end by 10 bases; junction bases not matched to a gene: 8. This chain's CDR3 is CASSVATSGGPREQFF. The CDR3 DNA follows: TGTGCCAGCAGCGTAGCTACTAGCGGGGGGCCGAGAGAGCAGTTCTTC.

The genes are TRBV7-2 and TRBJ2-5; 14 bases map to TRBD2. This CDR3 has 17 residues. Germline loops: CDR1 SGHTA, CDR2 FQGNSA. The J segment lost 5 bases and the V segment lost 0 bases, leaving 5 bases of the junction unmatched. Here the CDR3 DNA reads TGTGCCAGCAGCTTAGCGACGACTAGCGGGGGGGCCGAGACCCAGTACTTC. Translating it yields CASSLATTSGGAETQYF.

CDR3 amino acids: CASSLGGGPGTYEQYF. As DNA, the CDR3 is TGTGCCAGCAGCTTGGGCGGGGGCCCCGGGACCTACGAGCAGTACTTC. V usage is TRBV5-6 and J usage is TRBJ2-7, with D possibly matching TRBD2 (7 bases). Trimming left V 0 bases short and J 2 bases short, with 15 bases between. The germline V gene encodes CDR1 SGHDT and CDR2 YYEEEE. This CDR3 is 16 amino acids long.

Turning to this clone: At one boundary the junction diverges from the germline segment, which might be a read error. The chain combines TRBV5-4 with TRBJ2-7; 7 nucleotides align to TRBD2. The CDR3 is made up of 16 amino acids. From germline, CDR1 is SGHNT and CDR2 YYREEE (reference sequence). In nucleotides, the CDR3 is TGCGCCAGCAGCCAAGATCAAGGGGAGGGTTCCTACGAGCAGTACTTC. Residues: CASSQDQGEGSYEQYF.

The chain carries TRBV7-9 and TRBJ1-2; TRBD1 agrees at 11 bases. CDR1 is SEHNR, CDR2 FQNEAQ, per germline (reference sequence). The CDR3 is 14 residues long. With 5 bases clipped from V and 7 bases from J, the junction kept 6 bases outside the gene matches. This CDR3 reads CASSPRTGGVGYTF. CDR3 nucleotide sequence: TGTGCCAGCAGCCCGAGGACAGGGGGCGTTGGCTACACCTTC.

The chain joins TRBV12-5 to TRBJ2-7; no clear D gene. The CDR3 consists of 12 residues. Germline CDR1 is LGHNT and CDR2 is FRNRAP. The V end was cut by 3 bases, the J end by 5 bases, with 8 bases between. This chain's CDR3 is CASGLSRDEQYF. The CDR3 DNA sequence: TGTGCTAGTGGTTTAAGTCGGGACGAGCAGTACTTC.

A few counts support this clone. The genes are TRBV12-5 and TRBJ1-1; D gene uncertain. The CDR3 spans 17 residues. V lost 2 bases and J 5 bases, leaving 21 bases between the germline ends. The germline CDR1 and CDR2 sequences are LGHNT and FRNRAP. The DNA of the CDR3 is TGTGCTAGTGGTTTGCGCCAGCCAAAGACTCAGAGGACTGAAGCTTTCTTT. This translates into CASGLRQPKTQRTEAFF.

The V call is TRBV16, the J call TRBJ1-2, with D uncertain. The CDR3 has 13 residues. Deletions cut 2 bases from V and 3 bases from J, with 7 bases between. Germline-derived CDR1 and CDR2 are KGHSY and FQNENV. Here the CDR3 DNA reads TGTGCCAGCAGCCAACTCCCCGACTATGGCTACACCTTC. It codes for CASSQLPDYGYTF.

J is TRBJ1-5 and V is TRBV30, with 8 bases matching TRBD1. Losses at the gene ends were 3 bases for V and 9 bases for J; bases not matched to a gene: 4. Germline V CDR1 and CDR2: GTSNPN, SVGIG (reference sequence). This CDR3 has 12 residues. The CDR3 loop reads CAWRLTGGPQHF. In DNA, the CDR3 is TGTGCCTGGAGACTTACAGGGGGGCCCCAGCATTTT.

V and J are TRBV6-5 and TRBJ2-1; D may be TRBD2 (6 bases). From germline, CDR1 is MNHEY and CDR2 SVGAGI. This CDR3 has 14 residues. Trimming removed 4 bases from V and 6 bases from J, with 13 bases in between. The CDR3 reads CASSFRDSLNEQFF. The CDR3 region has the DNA TGTGCCAGCAGTTTTCGGGACTCCCTCAATGAGCAGTTCTTC.